Listed here is a single T cell receptor (beta chain). Clones were read by immunoSEQ multiplex PCR, and TCRdb kept only the in-frame ones, dropping some. The sample has roughly 190,000 clones; about 89% are singletons. The data stem from a study of T cell responses to AZD1222 COVID-19 vaccine. V dropped 3 bases and J dropped 8; count of bases not matched to a gene: 10. The V gene's germline CDR1 is SGHNT and CDR2 YYREEE (reference sequence). The CDR3 consists of 17 residues. The TCR comes from an adult who received the AZD1222 COVID-19 vaccine. The sample here was peripheral blood, taken 28 days after the second AZD1222 dose. The chain links TRBV5-4 to TRBJ2-1; 14 bases fit TRBD2. The CDR3: CASSSQTGTSGRYEQFF. The CDR3 nucleotides read TGTGCCAGCAGCTCGCAAACCGGGACTAGCGGGAGATATGAGCAGTTCTTC.